This T cell receptor (beta chain) stems from a study of cytomegalovirus exposure and HLA in healthy donors. As for the study in general: In a previous analysis, 100 million to 140 million unique TCR beta sequences were found from 150 million to 200 million T cells. Whole-study findings and limits: A few CMV-associated chains proved CMV antigen-specific in vitro. In an earlier analysis, about 87% or about 30%: the productive usage of most TCR beta V segments.

This clone was recorded a few times. Its target is unknown. PCR used 60 Vbeta primers and 13 Jbeta primers. Generated by immunoSEQ multiplex PCR, the TCRdb table keeps only in-frame clones and is missing some. The sample shows some 190,000 clones, more than 85% of them seen only once. Germline CDR1 reads KGHSH; CDR2 reads LQKENI. V lost 3 bases to trimming and J lost 0 bases; unmatched junction nucleotides: 5. The length of the CDR3 is 15 residues. The genes are TRBV18 and TRBJ2-7; TRBD2 aligns across 7 bases. This sequence originates from a young woman in good health and CMV-seronegative. Source material: PBMCs. The CDR3 spells CASSPGGDLSYEQYF. The CDR3 bases are TGTGCCAGCTCACCGGGAGGGGACCTCTCCTACGAGCAGTACTTC.